Listed here are 28 T cell receptor beta chains from one sample, sequenced in a study of blood T cells in healthy people across ages. Primers used in a second PCR of roughly 6 to 12 cycles were a sample-barcoded 5' primer and a J-beta primer mix. MiXCR, applied by TCRdb to the 5' RACE reads, yields one record per CDR3 protein. The data hold about 1.4 million distinct CDR3 sequences, with roughly 64% observed a single time. Sequenced sample: blood. The receptors were sampled from a man between 18 and 35 years old in good health.

The table lists this clonotype with a few counts. The rearrangement uses TRBV20-1 and TRBJ2-4; D gene uncertain. The DNA matches TRBJ2-7 better at its end, which makes the J call doubtful. This CDR3 is 11 amino acids long. The germline V gene encodes CDR1 DFQATT and CDR2 SNEGSKA (reference sequence). The CDR3 region is CSAVLAYEQYF. DNA of the CDR3: TGCAGTGCTGTCCTTGCCTACGAGCAGTACTTC.

CDR3 in DNA: TGTGCCAGCAGCCAAGAGGACACGCCCTTGTACGAGCAGTACTTC. Translating gives CASSQEDTPLYEQYF. This chain connects TRBV4-2 to TRBJ2-4; D may be TRBD1 (5 bases). The J call is uncertain, as TRBJ2-7 better fits the DNA end. The CDR3 runs 15 residues. Looked up from germline, CDR1 is LGHNA and CDR2 is YNFKEQ.

The chain carries TRBV20-1 and TRBJ2-7, with 10 bases fitting TRBD2. Trimming took 5 bases from V and 1 from J; bases not matched to a gene: 2. The CDR3 runs to 13 residues. Germline CDR1 DFQATT, CDR2 SNEGSKA (reference sequence). The DNA of the CDR3 is TGCAGTGCTCTAGCGGGAGAGTCCTACGAGCAGTACTTC. It translates to CSALAGESYEQYF.

The chain links TRBV30 to TRBJ2-3; D gene uncertain. V was pared by 7 bases and J by 3 bases, with 11 bases between. The CDR3 extends over 12 amino acids. Germline lookup yields CDR1 GTSNPN and CDR2 SVGIG (reference sequence). For the CDR3, the DNA is TGTGCCTTCTCCCTTTCTACAGATACGCAGTATTTT. It is translated as CAFSLSTDTQYF.

The CDR3 loop is CASGRGTWPYEQYF. In DNA form, the CDR3 reads TGTGCTAGTGGGAGGGGGACTTGGCCCTACGAGCAGTACTTC. The chain uses TRBV12-5 and TRBJ2-7; the D call may be TRBD1 or TRBD2 (6 bases each). Trimming cost V 6 bases and J 2 bases, with 14 bases left between them. The CDR3 covers 14 residues. CDR1 is LGHNT and CDR2 is FRNRAP in the germline V gene.

The rearrangement uses TRBV12-3 or TRBV12-4 and TRBJ1-5; D unclear. The length of the CDR3 is 11 residues. Trimming stripped 2 bases from V and 5 bases from J, with 1 base between. Here the CDR3 DNA reads TGTGCCAGCAGTTTATATCAGCCCCAGCATTTT. As protein: CASSLYQPQHF.

This clonotype showed up just a few times. The chain combines TRBV12-3 or TRBV12-4 with TRBJ2-7; a possible D gene is TRBD1 (6 bases). V lost 6 bases, J lost 3 bases, and 15 bases lay in between. The CDR3 sequence is 14 residues long. This CDR3 reads CASRIDLQGYEQYF. The CDR3 region has the DNA TGTGCCAGCAGAATAGACTTACAGGGCTACGAGCAGTACTTC.

This rearrangement joins TRBV5-1 to TRBJ1-1, with 10 bases matching TRBD1. V trimming: 7 bases; J trimming: 3 bases; junction bases outside the gene matches: 3. This CDR3 is built from 13 residues. CDR1 is SGHRS and CDR2 is YFSETQ in the germline V gene. CDR3 residues: CASVGTGDTEAFF. CDR3 nucleotide sequence: TGCGCCAGCGTCGGGACAGGGGACACTGAAGCTTTCTTT. Filled out from reference TRBV5-1 and TRBJ1-1, the complete variable domain reads KAGVTQTPRYLIKTRGQQVTLSCSPISGHRSVSWYQQTPGQGLQFLFEYFSETQRNKGNFPGRFSGRQFSNSRSEMNVSTLELGDSALYLCASVGTGDTEAFFGQGTRLTVV.

The rearrangement joins TRBV9 to TRBJ2-5, with a possible D match to TRBD1 (6 bases). Per the germline V gene, CDR1 is SGDLS and CDR2 is YYNGEE. The CDR3 covers 14 residues. The V gene lost 3 bases and the J gene lost 2 bases, with 11 bases spanning the gap. CDR3 in DNA: TGTGCCAGCAGCGCCCCGACAGGTCAAGAGACCCAGTACTTC. Residues: CASSAPTGQETQYF. The full variable domain, its missing parts supplied by reference TRBV9 and TRBJ2-5, is DSGVTQTPKHLITATGQRVTLRCSPRSGDLSVYWYQQSLDQGLQFLIQYYNGEERAKGNILERFSAQQFPDLHSELNLSSLELGDSALYFCASSAPTGQETQYFGPGTRLLVL.

The chain uses TRBV29-1 and TRBJ2-5; D might be TRBD2 (5 bases). The CDR3 is made up of 13 amino acids. The germline V and J ends were trimmed by 7 bases and 3 bases, with 15 bases remaining between them. Looked up from germline, CDR1 is SQVTM and CDR2 is ANQGSEA. The CDR3: CSAAPRGKETQYF. CDR3 DNA: TGCAGCGCCGCCCCCCGGGGAAAAGAGACCCAGTACTTC.

The chain has TRBV7-2 and TRBJ2-7, with D maybe TRBD1 (6 bases). CDR1 and CDR2 (germline): SGHTA, FQGNSA. The CDR3 runs 14 residues. Trimming shortened V by 1 base and J by 3 bases, and 10 bases separated the two germline ends. The CDR3 loop is CASSLDGQIYEQYF. The CDR3 DNA reads as TGTGCCAGCAGCTTAGATGGACAGATCTACGAGCAGTACTTC.

This clonotype came up once. This chain connects TRBV20-1 to TRBJ2-5, with 8 bases lining up with TRBD1. The CDR3 covers 14 residues. Germline assignment: CDR1 DFQATT and CDR2 SNEGSKA (reference sequence). Trimming at V came to 5 bases and at J to 11 bases, leaving 16 bases not matched to a gene. The chain's CDR3 is CSAGDGTGTQWQYF. The CDR3, as DNA: TGCAGTGCTGGGGACGGGACAGGAACCCAATGGCAGTACTTC.

The sample holds a few counts of this clonotype. The rearrangement links TRBV12-3 or TRBV12-4 to TRBJ2-3; 8 bases are shared with TRBD2. After removal of 5 bases from V and 9 bases from J, the junction contained 4 bases not matched to a gene. This CDR3 is 12 amino acids long. Here the CDR3 reads CASSLTSGTQYF. The DNA of the CDR3 is TGTGCCAGCAGTCTAACTAGCGGAACGCAGTATTTT.

This chain uses TRBV5-1 with TRBJ1-1, with 12 bases lining up with TRBD1. The CDR3 is 14 residues long. With V trimmed by 4 bases and J by 7 bases, 5 bases remained unmatched. The germline gives CDR1 SGHRS, CDR2 YFSETQ. The CDR3 protein is CASSQGTGGIEAFF. CDR3 bases: TGCGCCAGCAGCCAAGGGACAGGGGGCATTGAAGCTTTCTTT. The whole variable domain, filled in from reference TRBV5-1 and TRBJ1-1, reads KAGVTQTPRYLIKTRGQQVTLSCSPISGHRSVSWYQQTPGQGLQFLFEYFSETQRNKGNFPGRFSGRQFSNSRSEMNVSTLELGDSALYLCASSQGTGGIEAFFGQGTRLTVV.

The rearrangement joins TRBV6-1 to TRBJ2-3, with 7 bases that match TRBD2. Germline loops: CDR1 MNHNS, CDR2 SASEGT. V was pared by 2 bases and J by 5 bases, with 10 bases of the junction left unmatched. The CDR3 spans 16 residues. CDR3 DNA: TGTGCCAGCAGTGAATCCCTAGCGGAGAAGAGAGATACGCAGTATTTT. Its translation is CASSESLAEKRDTQYF.

The chain links TRBV27 to TRBJ2-3, with a tentative D call TRBD2 (5 bases). From germline, CDR1 is MNHEY and CDR2 SMNVEV (reference sequence). The CDR3 runs to 14 residues. Trimming took 8 bases from V and 3 from J, leaving 15 bases between them. As DNA, the CDR3 is TGTGCCAGCGCCCCTTACGGGGTTACAGATACGCAGTATTTT. It encodes CASAPYGVTDTQYF.

The chain employs TRBV20-1 and TRBJ1-1, with TRBD1 matching 8 bases. J lost 1 base, V lost 4 bases, and 11 bases had no gene match. Germline V gene lookup returns CDR1 DFQATT and CDR2 SNEGSKA (reference sequence). The CDR3 consists of 16 residues. The CDR3 bases are TGCAGTGCTAAAGGGACAGGCGGGAATCGGAACACTGAAGCTTTCTTT. Protein product: CSAKGTGGNRNTEAFF.

V gene TRBV20-1 combines with J gene TRBJ2-5, with D perhaps assigned TRBD1 or TRBD2 (5 bases each). The CDR3 spans 14 residues. Germline V gives CDR1 DFQATT, CDR2 SNEGSKA (reference sequence). V dropped 1 base and J dropped 2 bases, with 11 bases sitting between them. The CDR3 region is CSARAQGPQETQYF. The CDR3 DNA is TGCAGTGCTAGAGCCCAGGGACCGCAAGAGACCCAGTACTTC.

The chain carries TRBV7-9 and TRBJ2-7; tentative D call: TRBD2 (6 bases). The last part of the DNA fits TRBJ2-1 better; the J call may be wrong. Germline CDR1 and CDR2: SEHNR and FQNEAQ (reference sequence). The CDR3 runs 14 residues. CDR3 sequence reads: CASTGPGGDNEQFF. CDR3 sequence (DNA): TGTGCCAGCACCGGCCCCGGAGGGGATAATGAGCAGTTCTTC.

As DNA, the CDR3 is TGCGCCAGCAGCCAGAGCGACTCCTACGAGCAGTACTTC. It translates to CASSQSDSYEQYF. V and J are TRBV4-3 and TRBJ2-7; no clear D gene. Germline loops: CDR1 LGHNA, CDR2 YSLEER. V lost 3 bases to trimming and J lost 0 bases, with 6 bases between them. This CDR3 is built from 13 residues.

About this clonotype itself: Being one base from a much bigger clone, this may be a read error. This chain joins TRBV25-1 and TRBJ1-2; tentatively, D is TRBD1 (5 bases). Germline-derived CDR1 and CDR2 are MGHDK and SYGVNS. This CDR3 region has 14 residues. CDR3 in amino acids: CVSSPNGQGRGYTF. DNA of the CDR3: TGTGTCAGCAGTCCCAATGGGCAGGGCCGGGGCTACACCTTC.

The V gene is TRBV20-1, the J gene TRBJ2-1; D ambiguous. Germline CDR1 DFQATT, CDR2 SNEGSKA (reference sequence). This CDR3 is 13 amino acids long. Trimming removed 3 bases at V and 1 base at J, with 7 bases between. This CDR3 reads CSASHVSYNEQFF. The CDR3 nucleotides are TGCAGTGCTAGCCATGTTTCCTACAATGAGCAGTTCTTC.

The chain carries TRBV14 and TRBJ2-5; D gene uncertain. V lost 0 bases to trimming and J lost 7 bases, with 18 bases between them. This CDR3 spans 16 amino acids. Germline loops: CDR1 SGHDN, CDR2 FVKESK. CDR3: CASSQDTLDPKGTQYF. The CDR3 DNA reads as TGTGCCAGCAGCCAAGATACACTTGACCCAAAGGGGACCCAGTACTTC.

This clonotype was detected only a few times. The rearrangement links TRBV11-2 to TRBJ2-3, with TRBD2 as a possible D gene (6 bases). Trimming took off 2 bases at V and 2 bases at J, with 11 bases between the two ends. CDR3 length: 15 amino acids. The germline V gene encodes CDR1 SGHAT and CDR2 FQNNGV. The DNA of the CDR3 is TGTGCCAGCAGCTTATCTGGCGGGGACACAGATACGCAGTATTTT. Translated: CASSLSGGDTDTQYF.

The chain uses TRBV5-1 and TRBJ2-1, with D perhaps matching TRBD2 (6 bases). This CDR3 contains 15 residues. Between the trimmed V and J ends, which lost 0 bases and 6 bases, there was a span of 13 bases. Germline V gives CDR1 SGHRS, CDR2 YFSETQ. The CDR3 region is CASSLGLGGINEQFF. The DNA of the CDR3 is TGCGCCAGCAGCTTGGGCCTGGGGGGAATCAATGAGCAGTTCTTC. The full variable domain, completed using reference TRBV5-1 and TRBJ2-1, is KAGVTQTPRYLIKTRGQQVTLSCSPISGHRSVSWYQQTPGQGLQFLFEYFSETQRNKGNFPGRFSGRQFSNSRSEMNVSTLELGDSALYLCASSLGLGGINEQFFGPGTRLTVL.

V is TRBV6-2 or TRBV6-3 and J is TRBJ1-5, with 8 bases identical to TRBD1. Per germline, CDR1 MNHEY and CDR2 SVGEGT. The CDR3 spans 14 residues. The junction had 4 bases not matched to a gene; V was cut back by 2 bases and J by 7 bases. This CDR3 is CASSYQGAAQPQHF. The CDR3 DNA sequence: TGTGCCAGCAGTTACCAGGGGGCGGCACAGCCCCAGCATTTT.

The V and J genes are TRBV20-1 and TRBJ1-1, with D perhaps TRBD1 (6 bases). V was clipped by 3 bases and J by 4 bases, with 15 bases between them. From germline, CDR1 is DFQATT and CDR2 SNEGSKA (reference sequence). The CDR3 contains 14 residues. This CDR3 is CSASPPGGATEAFF. As DNA, the CDR3 is TGCAGTGCTAGCCCCCCCGGGGGGGCCACTGAAGCTTTCTTT.

In this sample, this clonotype turned up a few times. The chain carries TRBV10-3 and TRBJ1-1, with D possibly matching TRBD1 (6 bases). The V and J ends lost 2 bases and 6 bases respectively, with 10 bases between them. The CDR3 length is 13 residues. Germline CDR1 is ENHRY and CDR2 is SYGVKD. CDR3 DNA: TGTGCCATCAGTGAGATCGACAGGCCTGAAGCTTTCTTT. It is translated as CAISEIDRPEAFF.